This T cell receptor beta chain is from a study of Graves' ophthalmopathy and Graves' hyperthyroidism (dated by TCRdb to about 2018). Notes on the research overall: Hyperthyroidism was defined as stable when no progression to ophthalmopathy occurred within 18 months of follow-up. In total, some 130 blood samples were TCR-sequenced: approximately 42 ophthalmopathy, some 75 hyperthyroidism and about 17 hyperthyroidism-to-ophthalmopathy patients. In about six hyperthyroidism patients, the T-cell repertoire of thyroid tissue was compared with the T-cell repertoire of blood. The independent validation cohort included about 20 hyperthyroidism patients plus 17 patients who later progressed from hyperthyroidism to ophthalmopathy. To tell Graves' ophthalmopathy apart from Graves' hyperthyroidism, and to predict which patients would progress to ophthalmopathy, the study relied on TCR beta repertoire signatures. Following sampling, methimazole starting at 30 mg daily was administered to hyperthyroidism patients, and high-dose intravenous methylprednisolone was administered to ophthalmopathy patients. To explore V-J signatures that distinguish ophthalmopathy from hyperthyroidism, a discovery set of under 110 patients was enrolled, made up of about 40 with ophthalmopathy and fewer than 60 with stable hyperthyroidism. Study-level results and caveats: Sample size was not statistically predetermined, and group allocation was not concealed from the investigators. Most expanded thyroid clonotypes with frequency above 0.001 were also detected in blood, suggesting blood repertoires may reflect the thyroid immune response. In validation, the model predicted ophthalmopathy progression with about 70% sensitivity and about 73% specificity; fewer than 15 predicted patients were CT-confirmed with GO in a median of 6.5 months. In cross-validation, the 13-signature model distinguished ophthalmopathy from stable hyperthyroidism with approximately 90% sensitivity and 81% to 82% specificity, while in the test set the corresponding values were around 79% and 71%.

CDR1 and CDR2 were assigned from the germline V gene as SGHDN and FVKESK. Its CDR3 holds 14 amino acids, cysteine through phenylalanine. The CDR3 DNA has 42 bases and is translated from base 1. The trim is 6 bases for V and 0 bases for J, with a gap of 9 bases between the germline ends. This clonotype came up many times. Its antigen target is currently unknown. No base quality values were provided; no much bigger clone lies one nucleotide off. For repertoire sequencing, TCR beta CDR3 regions were amplified from RNA transcripts. The first round was an RT-PCR using HTBI primers with the Qiagen OneStep RT-PCR kit, and this first round was followed by a second-round multiplex PCR, then size selection and purification. Sequencing of the libraries was carried out on an Illumina HiSeq2000 in paired-end mode with 100 bp reads. As for the authors' bioinformatics: SOAPnuke was used for read processing, and reads with adapters, uncalled bases, a mean Phred below 15, or no exact constant-primer or identifier match were discarded. COPE v1.2.5 was used to merge the high-quality paired reads. Each unique nucleotide sequence was defined as a clonotype, and clonotypes were aligned to IMGT TRB V, D and J references with MiTCR v1.1. Only V-J combinations with frequency above 0.0001 were analysed, covering over 99% of repertoires. For each V-J combination, a TCR clonal expansion and chaos score was defined as F50 clonal expansion divided by the chaos observed in the TCRdist matrix. Welch's t-statistics and random forest were used to narrow the features down to more than 10 V-J combinations, which were then fed into a naive Bayes classifier. Thyroid-blood repertoire similarity was quantified with the Morisita-Horn index. TCRdb reran the public reads through fastp at Q25 and MiXCR, keeping productive beta chains. Rows with one shared CDR3 protein collapse into an entry with the most common genes and DNA. These V and J calls originate from TCRdb's pipeline instead of the authors' own analysis. Here the sample has about 1.1 million distinct CDR3 sequences; roughly two fifths occur a single time. 11% of the sample lies in the top ten.

Hyperthyroidism patients were newly diagnosed, were aged 18 to 65 years, and had a disease duration under 2 months. Patients were excluded if they had other autoimmune diseases, uncontrolled infections, pregnancy or lactation. Diagnosis was based on clinical symptoms, serum thyroxine, TRAb, thyroid ultrasound and orbital computed tomography. Total RNA was extracted with Trizol reagent and quality-checked on an Agilent 2100 Bioanalyzer. The sample comprised peripheral blood or thyroid tissue (not recorded which). This receptor was identified in an adult man with Graves' hyperthyroidism. The V and J genes are TRBV14 and TRBJ1-3, with the D gene not confidently named. This receptor has the CDR3 CASRGANSGNTIYF. The nucleotide sequence is given as TGTGCCAGCAGGGGTGCGAACTCTGGAAACACCATATATTTT.